A selection of T cell receptor beta chains follows, all from one sample in a study of blood T cell repertoires in COVID-19. Measured with immunoSEQ multiplex PCR; TCRdb has only the in-frame clones, and not every one. Of roughly 150,000 clones listed, more than 65% are singletons. Input material: peripheral blood. These receptors were collected from a man aged 70-80 years with active or convalescent COVID-19. The CDR3 runs from the conserved cysteine through the conserved F or W. The D gene is left open where the match is weak. A row's size may be missing; if present it is once, few, many or a size class.

j_call | v_call | d_call | clone_size | cdr3_aa
TRBJ1-5 | TRBV4-1 | . | . | CASSPLGGSNQPQHF
TRBJ1-6 | TRBV9 | . | . | CASSVEAGYNSPLHF
TRBJ2-1 | TRBV19 | TRBD2 | . | CASSISGAAGNFYEQFF
TRBJ2-7 | TRBV10-2 | TRBD2 | . | CASSEPGGGGSYEQYF
TRBJ2-5 | TRBV9 | . | once | CASSVESGQGTQYF
TRBJ1-1 | TRBV25-1 | . | . | CASSELGTSNTEAFF
TRBJ2-3 | TRBV4-3 | . | few | CASSQQGMAGDTQYF
TRBJ1-2 | TRBV2 | TRBD1 | . | CAGGTGPSYGYTF
TRBJ1-1 | TRBV6-5 | . | . | CASSSRPNPNTEAFF
TRBJ1-2 | TRBV6-2/TRBV6-3 | . | . | CASSYSGREDGYTF
TRBJ1-5 | TRBV7-9 | . | once | CASSPGSMGYEPQHF
TRBJ1-4 | TRBV28 | . | . | CASSFWTPNEKLFF
TRBJ2-6 | TRBV30 | TRBD1 | . | CAWSLTWGQGAGGANVLTF
TRBJ2-2 | TRBV11-2 | . | . | CASSQRQPAGELFF
TRBJ2-1 | TRBV7-9 | TRBD2 | . | CASSASGGGEQFF
TRBJ2-4 | TRBV15 | . | . | CATSGSASGQYF
TRBJ2-1 | TRBV9 | . | . | CASSPGFRADNEQFF
TRBJ1-4 | TRBV2 | TRBD1 | . | CASRIGVTGTGAFNEKLFF
TRBJ1-2 | TRBV13 | TRBD1 | . | CASSLGMSTGDLYGYTF
TRBJ1-5 | TRBV10-2 | . | . | CASRRSDRSNQPQHF
TRBJ1-5 | TRBV30 | . | . | CAWSQGGNQPQHF
TRBJ2-1 | TRBV18 | TRBD1 | . | CASSPQRTGDNEQFF
TRBJ2-5 | TRBV11-2 | . | . | CASSLSRQETQYF
TRBJ1-3 | TRBV30 | . | . | CAYRRGNSGNTIYF
TRBJ2-5 | TRBV11-2 | TRBD1 | . | CASSFTGGEETQYF
TRBJ1-2 | TRBV11-2 | . | . | CASSLVSYGYTF
TRBJ2-7 | TRBV24-1 | . | . | CATSDSPGRANSYEQYF
TRBJ1-6 | TRBV28 | TRBD1 | many | CASSETRTGHNSPLHF
TRBJ1-6 | TRBV6-6 | . | . | CASSSGIHKVPPLHF
TRBJ2-1 | TRBV28 | TRBD2 | . | CASINSGTSSYNEQFF
TRBJ2-7 | TRBV7-2 | TRBD2 | . | CASSPNPAGASYEQYF
TRBJ1-5 | TRBV27 | TRBD1 | . | CASSLSGAGGFNQPQHF
TRBJ2-5 | TRBV4-2 | . | . | CASSQGGGAGETQYF
TRBJ2-1 | TRBV18 | . | once | CASSPPGVHLGGNEQFF
TRBJ1-1 | TRBV18 | . | . | CASSPRRGRTTEAFF
TRBJ1-4 | TRBV5-5 | . | . | CASSNEPRLNEKLFF
TRBJ1-1 | TRBV6-5 | . | . | CASSYSIIPGNTEAFF
TRBJ1-4 | TRBV7-2 | TRBD1 | . | CASSLTGVNEKLFF
TRBJ1-3 | TRBV4-3 | . | once | CASSQDSGPRGGNTIYF
TRBJ1-5 | TRBV7-2 | . | . | CASSFQAGNQPQHF
TRBJ1-3 | TRBV4-3 | . | . | CASSLEVDSPAGTIYF
TRBJ2-5 | TRBV30 | TRBD1 | . | CAWEQGAGETQYF
TRBJ2-2 | TRBV20-1 | TRBD2 | . | CSASYLAGGRQGGELFF
TRBJ2-7 | TRBV19 | TRBD1 | few | CASSITGQGSYEQYF
TRBJ2-1 | TRBV19 | . | . | CASSANGNSYNEQFF
TRBJ2-7 | TRBV5-5 | TRBD1 | . | CASSLGGDRAFYEQYF
TRBJ1-3 | TRBV2 | . | . | CASSYPPRRGNTIYF
TRBJ1-1 | TRBV6-4 | . | . | CASSAQGRGTEAFF
TRBJ1-1 | TRBV4-1 | . | few | CASRREGNTEAFF
TRBJ1-2 | TRBV18 | TRBD1 | . | CASSPTGGKSNYGYTF
TRBJ2-7 | TRBV30 | . | many | CAWRAAGRVGYEQYF
TRBJ1-5 | TRBV7-2 | TRBD1 | few | CASSPRGTGAARQPQHF
TRBJ2-2 | TRBV6-1 | TRBD2 | once | CASSERRGGLGGELFF
TRBJ2-7 | TRBV28 | TRBD1 | . | CASSSGTGPESEQYF
TRBJ1-4 | TRBV5-8 | . | . | CASSYRVSDEKLFF
TRBJ2-2 | TRBV5-4 | . | . | CASSFASGTNTGELFF
TRBJ1-1 | TRBV19 | . | few | CASSTGQWNTEAFF
TRBJ2-3 | TRBV27 | TRBD1 | . | CASSRGGRGTDTQYF
TRBJ1-2 | TRBV23-1 | . | . | CASISPSGRYGYTF